The 4 T cell receptor beta chains below all came from one sample that was sequenced in a study of CD8 T cells in Susac syndrome. It was with random hexamers that 0.5 to 1 ug RNA was reverse transcribed. One entry per CDR3 protein results from TCRdb running MiXCR on the immunoSEQ multiplex PCR reads. This sample has under 85,000 distinct CDR3 sequences, with about 94% found just once. The sample comprised CD8+ T cells from PBMCs. These receptors all stem from a human donor with multiple sclerosis.

This chain uses TRBV6-5 with TRBJ1-1; no clear D gene. There are 15 residues in the CDR3. Looked up from germline, CDR1 is MNHEY and CDR2 is SVGAGI. Trimming took 2 bases from V and 0 from J, leaving 10 bases between them. CDR3 sequence (DNA): TGTGCCAGCAGTTACCTGGGAGGCATGAACACTGAAGCTTTCTTT. Amino acids: CASSYLGGMNTEAFF.

The chain is built from TRBV14 and TRBJ2-7, with D possibly being TRBD2 (5 bases). This CDR3 is 16 amino acids long. Trimming left V 4 bases short and J 2 bases short, with 18 bases between. Germline CDR1 is SGHDN and CDR2 is FVKESK. The CDR3 is CASSPADRPLPYEQYF. CDR3 coding DNA: TGTGCCAGCAGCCCAGCGGATCGCCCGCTGCCCTACGAGCAGTACTTC.

J is TRBJ2-2 and V is TRBV15, with D maybe TRBD1 (5 bases). There are 14 residues in the CDR3. Trimming shortened V by 2 bases and J by 6 bases, and 10 bases separated the two germline ends. Germline CDR1 is LNHNV and CDR2 is YYDKDF (reference sequence). The CDR3 sequence is CATSRQGNPGELFF. The CDR3 nucleotides read TGTGCCACCAGCAGACAGGGCAACCCCGGGGAGCTGTTTTTT.

The chain couples TRBV27 to TRBJ2-3; TRBD2 agrees at 13 bases. Trimming took 5 bases from V and 3 from J; bases not matched to a gene: 5. The CDR3 has 16 residues. CDR1 MNHEY and CDR2 SMNVEV come from the germline V gene (reference sequence). DNA of the CDR3: TGTGCCAGCAGTCCACTAGCGGGGGGGCCGACAGATACGCAGTATTTT. Protein: CASSPLAGGPTDTQYF.